The 17 T cell receptor beta chains presented below share a single source sample, sequenced in a study of T cell responses to AZD1222 COVID-19 vaccine. Data came from immunoSEQ multiplex PCR; TCRdb stores just in-frame clones and leaves some out. The sample yields 150,000 to 200,000 clones, 80% to 95% seen once. The specimen was peripheral blood, collected on day 0 of AZD1222 vaccination. These TCRs come from an adult in good health.

DNA of the CDR3: TGCGCCAGCAGCCAAGAGCGGGGTGGGTACACTGAAGCTTTCTTT. As protein: CASSQERGGYTEAFF. The chain carries TRBV4-3 and TRBJ1-1; D unclear. Trimming cost V 0 bases and J 3 bases, with 11 bases left between them. CDR1 LGHNA and CDR2 YSLEER come from the germline V gene. CDR3 length: 15 amino acids.

This clone was counted a single time. The V and J genes are TRBV28 and TRBJ2-4; TRBD2 matches 13 bases. The CDR3 has 15 residues. Per germline, CDR1 MDHEN and CDR2 SYDVKM. The V and J ends lost 10 bases and 5 bases, in that order; junction bases with no gene match: 8. CDR3 in amino acids: CATPRLAGGQNIQYF. CDR3 coding DNA: TGTGCCACCCCGCGACTAGCGGGAGGACAAAACATTCAGTACTTC.

The chain is built from TRBV7-9 and TRBJ2-7; a possible D gene is TRBD2 (6 bases). The length of the CDR3 is 15 residues. The germline V and J ends were trimmed by 1 base and 6 bases, with 16 bases remaining between them. Germline CDR1 reads SEHNR; CDR2 reads FQNEAQ (reference sequence). In DNA, the CDR3 is TGTGCCAGCAGCTTAGGCGGGACTGCTTTGGGCGAGCAGTACTTC. It codes for CASSLGGTALGEQYF. The whole variable domain, remainder taken from reference TRBV7-9 and TRBJ2-7, is DTGVSQNPRHKITKRGQNVTFRCDPISEHNRLYWYRQTLGQGPEFLTYFQNEAQLEKSRLLSDRFSAERPKGSFSTLEIQRTEQGDSAMYLCASSLGGTALGEQYFGPGTRLTVT.

The J gene is TRBJ1-2, the V gene TRBV2, with D unresolved. Germline CDR1 SNHLY, CDR2 FYNNEI. The V gene lost 8 bases and the J gene lost 1 base, with 8 bases spanning the gap. CDR3 length: 12 amino acids. The CDR3 reads CASLFDNYGYTF. For the CDR3, the DNA is TGTGCCAGCCTTTTTGATAACTATGGCTACACCTTC.

V is TRBV28 and J is TRBJ1-2, with a weak D call TRBD1 (5 bases). Germline V CDR1 and CDR2: MDHEN, SYDVKM. V was pared by 9 bases and J by 4 bases, with 9 bases between. The CDR3 is 11 residues long. Here the CDR3 reads CASRGGYGYTF. The CDR3 DNA sequence: TGTGCCAGTCGCGGGGGCTATGGCTACACCTTC.

The chain couples TRBV5-6 to TRBJ2-3; 9 bases are shared with TRBD2. From germline, CDR1 is SGHDT and CDR2 YYEEEE. V was clipped by 4 bases and J by 2 bases; unmatched bases: 5. This CDR3 spans 15 amino acids. The CDR3, as DNA: TGTGCCAGCAGCCCGGGACTAGCAGTCACAGATACGCAGTATTTT. Protein: CASSPGLAVTDTQYF. Looking up the rest from reference TRBV5-6 and TRBJ2-3 gives the full variable domain: DAGVTQSPTHLIKTRGQQVTLRCSPKSGHDTVSWYQQALGQGPQFIFQYYEEEERQRGNFPDRFSGHQFPNYSSELNVNALLLGDSALYLCASSPGLAVTDTQYFGPGTRLTVL.

This clone was found once. This chain links TRBV29-1 with TRBJ1-5; D is unresolved. From germline, CDR1 is SQVTM and CDR2 ANQGSEA. The V gene lost 4 bases and the J gene lost 2 bases, with 12 bases spanning the gap. This CDR3 spans 14 amino acids. This chain's CDR3 is CSVVDPSGNQPQHF. In DNA, the CDR3 is TGCAGCGTTGTGGACCCCTCGGGCAATCAGCCCCAGCATTTT.

V and J are TRBV5-5 and TRBJ1-2; no reliable D call. Trimming took off 2 bases at V and 4 bases at J, with 3 bases between the two ends. CDR3 size: 11 residues. The germline V gene encodes CDR1 SGHKS and CDR2 YYEKEE (reference sequence). The CDR3 spells CASSFSYGYTF. CDR3 sequence (DNA): TGTGCCAGCAGCTTCAGCTATGGCTACACCTTC.

CDR3 loop: CASSQGTGNSPLHF. The CDR3 bases are TGTGCCAGCAGCCAAGGGACAGGGAATTCACCCCTCCACTTT. This chain joins TRBV3-1 (or the pseudogene TRBV3-2) and TRBJ1-6; 8 bases match TRBD1. With V trimmed by 1 base and J by 7 bases, 0 bases remained unmatched. Per germline, CDR1 LGHDT and CDR2 YNNKEL (reference sequence). There are 14 residues in the CDR3.

This clone has a handful of counts. The gene calls are TRBV4-1 and TRBJ2-5; D is perhaps TRBD1 (6 bases). Germline V CDR1 and CDR2: MGHRA, YSYEKL. The CDR3 has 18 amino acids. V shed 4 bases and J shed 1 base, with 22 bases lying between them. Here the CDR3 reads CASSLPVTPGQIQETQYF. Here the CDR3 DNA reads TGCGCCAGCAGCCTCCCTGTGACTCCGGGACAAATCCAAGAGACCCAGTACTTC.

The chain links TRBV6-6 to TRBJ2-2, with 7 nucleotides matching TRBD2. The V gene's germline CDR1 is MNHNY and CDR2 SVGAGI (reference sequence). V lost 5 bases, J lost 4 bases, and 10 bases stayed unmatched. The CDR3 covers 16 residues. The CDR3 sequence is CASSNPPGTTTGELFF. The CDR3, as DNA: TGTGCCAGCAGTAACCCCCCCGGGACTACCACCGGGGAGCTGTTTTTT.

The chain joins TRBV10-3 to TRBJ2-1; 9 bases are shared with TRBD2. J was trimmed by 1 base and V by 4 bases; bases with no gene match: 2. CDR3 length: 15 residues. Germline V lookup: CDR1 ENHRY, CDR2 SYGVKD. CDR3 amino acids: CAISVAGVSYNEQFF. CDR3 coding DNA: TGTGCCATCAGTGTAGCGGGGGTGTCCTACAATGAGCAGTTCTTC.

The genes are TRBV14 and TRBJ2-7; 12 nucleotides match TRBD2. The CDR3 loop spans 16 amino acids. The germline CDR1 and CDR2 sequences are SGHDN and FVKESK. Trimming cost V 2 bases and J 4 bases; bases outside gene matches: 6. CDR3 in amino acids: CASSQRLAGDRYEQYF. The CDR3 DNA follows: TGTGCCAGCAGCCAAAGACTAGCGGGGGACCGATACGAGCAGTACTTC.

The chain links TRBV3-1 (or the pseudogene TRBV3-2) to TRBJ2-3, with 9 nucleotides matching TRBD2. Looked up from germline, CDR1 is LGHDT and CDR2 is YNNKEL (reference sequence). The CDR3 extends over 16 amino acids. The trim removed 1 base at V and 4 bases at J, leaving 6 bases unmatched. The CDR3 loop reads CASSQGLAGIADTQYF. CDR3 in DNA: TGTGCCAGCAGCCAAGGCCTAGCGGGGATCGCAGATACGCAGTATTTT.

CDR3 nucleotide sequence: TGTGCCATCAGGTCGGAGACAGGGGGCGCCGGGGAGCTGTTTTTT. Amino acids: CAIRSETGGAGELFF. The V call is TRBV10-3, the J call TRBJ2-2; 10 positions match TRBD1. The V and J ends lost 6 bases and 6 bases, in that order; junction bases with no gene match: 7. CDR3 length equals 15 residues. CDR1 is ENHRY and CDR2 is SYGVKD in the germline V gene.

The rearrangement links TRBV11-3 to TRBJ2-6; D may be TRBD2 (6 bases). The CDR3 totals 17 residues. V shed 5 bases and J shed 0 bases, with 14 bases lying between them. CDR1 SGHNT and CDR2 YENEEA come from the germline V gene. The CDR3 DNA is TGTGCCAGCAGCCCAGTGGGGGGAACCTCTGGGGCCAACGTCCTGACTTTC. Protein: CASSPVGGTSGANVLTF.

The J gene is TRBJ1-5, the V gene TRBV18, with D possibly being TRBD1 (5 bases). Trimming removed 5 bases from V and 0 bases from J, with 14 bases in between. Germline loops: CDR1 KGHSH, CDR2 LQKENI. The CDR3 runs 16 residues. The CDR3 region is CASSARDGNSNQPQHF. CDR3 sequence (DNA): TGTGCCAGCTCAGCAAGGGACGGGAATAGCAATCAGCCCCAGCATTTT.